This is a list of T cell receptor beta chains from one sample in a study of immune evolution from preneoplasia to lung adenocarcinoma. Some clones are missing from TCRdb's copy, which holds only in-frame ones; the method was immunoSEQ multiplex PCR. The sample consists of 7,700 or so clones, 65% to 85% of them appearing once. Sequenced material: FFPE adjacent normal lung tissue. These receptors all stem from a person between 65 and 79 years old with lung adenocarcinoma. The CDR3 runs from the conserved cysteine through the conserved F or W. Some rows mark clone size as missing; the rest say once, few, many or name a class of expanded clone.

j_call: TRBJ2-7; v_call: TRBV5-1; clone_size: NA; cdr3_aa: CASSPGLAGEQYF
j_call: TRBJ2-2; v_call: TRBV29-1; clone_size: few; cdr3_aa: CSVEMRQGAGELFF
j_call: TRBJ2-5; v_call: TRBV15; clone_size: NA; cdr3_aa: CATSRGAKGLAGGETQYF
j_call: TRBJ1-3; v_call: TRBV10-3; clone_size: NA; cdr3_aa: CAISRDGNTIYF
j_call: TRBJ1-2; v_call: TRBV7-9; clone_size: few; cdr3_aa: CASSLEGQDGYTF
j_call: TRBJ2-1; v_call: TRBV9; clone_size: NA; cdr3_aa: CASSHLTDSYNEQFF
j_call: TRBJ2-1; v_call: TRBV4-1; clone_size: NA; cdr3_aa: CASSPGLAQSSYNEQFF
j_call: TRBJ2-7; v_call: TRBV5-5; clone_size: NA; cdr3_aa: CASSRGTSGSYEQYF
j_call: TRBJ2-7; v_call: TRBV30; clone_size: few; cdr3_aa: CAWRIRAREQYF
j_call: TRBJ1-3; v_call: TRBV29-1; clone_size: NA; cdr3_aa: CSVEGSAGNTIYF
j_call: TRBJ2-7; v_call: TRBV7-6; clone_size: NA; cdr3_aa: CASSLGTGLFEQYF
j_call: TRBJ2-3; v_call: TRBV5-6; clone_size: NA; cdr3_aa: CASSQAGSDTQYF
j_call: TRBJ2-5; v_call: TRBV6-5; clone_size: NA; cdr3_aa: CASSRLGSGEETQYF
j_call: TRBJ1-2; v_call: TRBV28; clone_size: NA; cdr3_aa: CASSSGLLGGYTF
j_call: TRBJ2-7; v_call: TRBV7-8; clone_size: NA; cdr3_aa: CASSRLRGAVHEQYF
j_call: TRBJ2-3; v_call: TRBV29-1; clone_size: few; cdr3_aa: CSVVVTADTQYF
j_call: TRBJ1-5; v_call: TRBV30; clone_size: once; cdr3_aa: CAWSRGTGGVQPQHF
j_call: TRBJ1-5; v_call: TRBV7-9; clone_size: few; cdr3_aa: CASAQGADQPQHF
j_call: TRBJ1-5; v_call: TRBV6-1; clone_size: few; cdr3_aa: CASSVSQGIWQPQHF
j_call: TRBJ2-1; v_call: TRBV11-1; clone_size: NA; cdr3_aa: CASSLRTLYGNEQFF
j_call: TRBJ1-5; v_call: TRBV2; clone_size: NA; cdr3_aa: CASARELSNQPQHF
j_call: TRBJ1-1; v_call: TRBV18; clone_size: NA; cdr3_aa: CASSPMTANTEAFF
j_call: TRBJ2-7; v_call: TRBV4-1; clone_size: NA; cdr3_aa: CASSQLPGDYEQYF
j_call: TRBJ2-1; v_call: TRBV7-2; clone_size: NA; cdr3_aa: CASSFSTLVNEQFF
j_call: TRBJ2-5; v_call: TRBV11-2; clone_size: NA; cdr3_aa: CASSPGVAGGRETQYF
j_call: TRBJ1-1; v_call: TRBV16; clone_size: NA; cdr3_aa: CASKGHREMNTEAFF
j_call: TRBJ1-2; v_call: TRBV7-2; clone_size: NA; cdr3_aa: CASSTILRGLGYGYTF
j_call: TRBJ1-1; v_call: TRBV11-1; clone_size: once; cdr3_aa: CASSPQSRDRLNTEAFF
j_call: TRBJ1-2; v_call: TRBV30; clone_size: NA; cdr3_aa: CAWSVPGTYGYTF
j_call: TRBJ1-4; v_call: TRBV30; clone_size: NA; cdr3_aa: CAWSPGGVGEKLFF
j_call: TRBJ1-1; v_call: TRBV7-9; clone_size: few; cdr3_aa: CASSSGQGARLDTEAFF
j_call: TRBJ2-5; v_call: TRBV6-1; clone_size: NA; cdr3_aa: CASSDARAQETQYF
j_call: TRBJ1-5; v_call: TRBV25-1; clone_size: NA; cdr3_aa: CASSDSVGVDQPQHF
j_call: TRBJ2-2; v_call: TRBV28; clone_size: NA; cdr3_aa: CASSFSAQLNTGELFF
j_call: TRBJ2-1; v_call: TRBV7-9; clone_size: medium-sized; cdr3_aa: CASSRDSEQFF
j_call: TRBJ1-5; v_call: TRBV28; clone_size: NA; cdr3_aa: CASSFDISNQPQHF
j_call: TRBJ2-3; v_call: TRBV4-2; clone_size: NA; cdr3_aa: CASSQEEGDRGTDTQYF
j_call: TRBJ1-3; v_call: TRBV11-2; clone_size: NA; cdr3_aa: CASSFAGTVGNTIYF
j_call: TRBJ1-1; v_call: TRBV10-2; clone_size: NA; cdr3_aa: CASRTAVLASEAFF
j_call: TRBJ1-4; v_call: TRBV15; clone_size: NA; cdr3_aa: CATSSLVTGANEKLFF
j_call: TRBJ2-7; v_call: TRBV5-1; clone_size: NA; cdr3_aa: CASSRTGALSYEQYF
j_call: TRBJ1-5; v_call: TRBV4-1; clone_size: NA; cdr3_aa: CASSLGPRQPQHF
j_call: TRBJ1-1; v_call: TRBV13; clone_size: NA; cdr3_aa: CASTVQPDYTEAFF
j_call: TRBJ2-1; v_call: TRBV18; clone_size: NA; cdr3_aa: CASSPYGFNEQFF
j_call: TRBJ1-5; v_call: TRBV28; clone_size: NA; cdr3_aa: CASRRILPNQPQHF
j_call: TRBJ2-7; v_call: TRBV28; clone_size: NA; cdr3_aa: CASSRGSRFRNYEQYF
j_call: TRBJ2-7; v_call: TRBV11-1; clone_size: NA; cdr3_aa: CASSPPTRGYEQYF
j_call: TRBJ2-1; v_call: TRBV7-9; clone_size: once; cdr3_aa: CASSLGSGSGRGSYNEQFF
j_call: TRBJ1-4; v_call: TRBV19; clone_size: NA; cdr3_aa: CASSGTHNEKLFF
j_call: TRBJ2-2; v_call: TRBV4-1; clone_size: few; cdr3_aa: CASSQEQQNTGELFF
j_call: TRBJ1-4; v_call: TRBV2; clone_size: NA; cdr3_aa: CASSGGTGLTNEKLFF
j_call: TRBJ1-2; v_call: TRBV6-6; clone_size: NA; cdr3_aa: CASVPAGREFYGYTF
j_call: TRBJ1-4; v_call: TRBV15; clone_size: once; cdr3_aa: CATSRARTGNEKLFF
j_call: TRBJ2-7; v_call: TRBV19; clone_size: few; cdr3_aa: CASSKGQSYEQYF
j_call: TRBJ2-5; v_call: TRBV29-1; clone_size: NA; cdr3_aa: CSVRQGRGARGSKETQYF
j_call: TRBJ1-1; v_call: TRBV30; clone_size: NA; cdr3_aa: CAWSPLGGQVGAFF
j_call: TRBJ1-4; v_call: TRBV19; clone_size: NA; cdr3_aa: CASSPVSNEKLFF